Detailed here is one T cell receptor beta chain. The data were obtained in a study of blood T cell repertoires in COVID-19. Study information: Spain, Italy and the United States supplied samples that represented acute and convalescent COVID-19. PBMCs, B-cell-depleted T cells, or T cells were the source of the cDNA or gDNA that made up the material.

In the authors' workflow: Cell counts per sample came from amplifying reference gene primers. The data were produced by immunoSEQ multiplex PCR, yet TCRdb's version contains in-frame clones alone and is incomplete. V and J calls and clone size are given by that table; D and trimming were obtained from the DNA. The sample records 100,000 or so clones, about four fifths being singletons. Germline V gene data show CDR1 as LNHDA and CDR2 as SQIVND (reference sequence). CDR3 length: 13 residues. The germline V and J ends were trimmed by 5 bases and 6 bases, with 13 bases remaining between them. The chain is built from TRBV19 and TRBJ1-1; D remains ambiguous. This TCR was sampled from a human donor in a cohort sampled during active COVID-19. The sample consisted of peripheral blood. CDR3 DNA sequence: TGTGCCAGTAGTGTGAGGCCTTCGGCTGAAGCTTTCTTT. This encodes CASSVRPSAEAFF.